This T cell receptor beta chain comes out of a study of OX40 agonist ivuxolimab in advanced cancers. This table comes from immunoSEQ multiplex PCR, and its TCRdb copy is limited to in-frame clones, with some not included. The sample carries around 74,000 clones, about nine tenths recorded once. Overall study results and limits: Normalized T-cell clonal expansion was also low in a subset of nonresponders. Expanded clones were, on average, more numerous in CD8+ T cells than in CD4+.

Points on this clone: What it binds is not known.

The sequence was obtained from an adult with an advanced solid tumor such as melanoma, head and neck, liver or kidney cancer. The sequencing here drew on CD4+ or CD8+ T cells sorted from blood, taken in a trial of the OX40 agonist ivuxolimab.

The CDR3 bases are TGTGCCAGCAGCCCTAGTCGAGGGGCTAACTATGGCTACACCTTC. Amino acids: CASSPSRGANYGYTF. V is TRBV27 and J is TRBJ1-2; D possibly corresponds to TRBD1 (5 bases). The CDR3 spans 15 residues. Germline CDR1 MNHEY, CDR2 SMNVEV (reference sequence). V lost 6 bases and J lost 0, with 14 bases in between.